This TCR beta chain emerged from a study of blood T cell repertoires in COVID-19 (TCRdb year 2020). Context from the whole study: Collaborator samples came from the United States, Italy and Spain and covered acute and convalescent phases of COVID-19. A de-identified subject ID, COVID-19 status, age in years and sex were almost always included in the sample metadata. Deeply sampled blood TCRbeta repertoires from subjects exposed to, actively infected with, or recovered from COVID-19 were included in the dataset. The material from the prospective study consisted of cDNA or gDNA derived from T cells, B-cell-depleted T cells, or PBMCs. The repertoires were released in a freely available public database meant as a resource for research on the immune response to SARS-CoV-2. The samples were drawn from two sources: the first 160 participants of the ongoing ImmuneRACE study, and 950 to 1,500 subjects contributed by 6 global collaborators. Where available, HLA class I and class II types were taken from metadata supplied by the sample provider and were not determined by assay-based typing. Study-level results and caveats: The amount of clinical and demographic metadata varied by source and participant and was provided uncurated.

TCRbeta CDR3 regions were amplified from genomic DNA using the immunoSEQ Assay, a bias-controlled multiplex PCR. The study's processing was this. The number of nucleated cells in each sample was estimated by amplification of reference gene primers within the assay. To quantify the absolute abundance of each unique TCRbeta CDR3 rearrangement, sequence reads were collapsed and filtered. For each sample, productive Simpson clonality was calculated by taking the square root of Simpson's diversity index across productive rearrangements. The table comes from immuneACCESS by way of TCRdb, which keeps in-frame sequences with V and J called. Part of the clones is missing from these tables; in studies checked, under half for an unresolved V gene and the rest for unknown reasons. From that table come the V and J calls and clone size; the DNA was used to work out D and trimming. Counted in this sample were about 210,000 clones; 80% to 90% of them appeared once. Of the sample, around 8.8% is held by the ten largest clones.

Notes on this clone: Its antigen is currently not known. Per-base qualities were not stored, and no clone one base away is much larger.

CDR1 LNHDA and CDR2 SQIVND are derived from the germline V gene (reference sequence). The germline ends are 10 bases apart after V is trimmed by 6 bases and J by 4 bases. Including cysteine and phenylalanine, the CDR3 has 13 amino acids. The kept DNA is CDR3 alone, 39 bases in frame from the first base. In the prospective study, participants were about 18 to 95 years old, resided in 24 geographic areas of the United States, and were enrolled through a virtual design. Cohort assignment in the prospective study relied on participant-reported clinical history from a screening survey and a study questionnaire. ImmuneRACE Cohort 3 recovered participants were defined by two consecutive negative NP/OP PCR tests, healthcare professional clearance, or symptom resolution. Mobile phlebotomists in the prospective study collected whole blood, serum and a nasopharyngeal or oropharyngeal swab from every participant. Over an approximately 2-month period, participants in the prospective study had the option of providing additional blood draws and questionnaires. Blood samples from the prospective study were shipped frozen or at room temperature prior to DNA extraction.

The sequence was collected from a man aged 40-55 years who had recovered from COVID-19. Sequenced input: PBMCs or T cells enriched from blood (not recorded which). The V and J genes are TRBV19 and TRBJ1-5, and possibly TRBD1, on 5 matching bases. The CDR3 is CASRWGSNQPQHF. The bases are TGTGCCAGTAGATGGGGCAGTAATCAGCCCCAGCATTTT.